Listed below are T cell receptor beta chains from one sample, sequenced in a study of blood T cell repertoires in COVID-19. Assay: immunoSEQ multiplex PCR; the TCRdb copy retains only in-frame clones and omits some. The data contain approximately 120,000 clones, approximately 89% of them singletons. What was sequenced was peripheral blood. The source is a woman over 75 with COVID-19, enrolled during active disease. The CDR3 runs from the conserved cysteine through the conserved F or W. Each record gives: clone size, D gene, J gene, V gene, CDR3 DNA, CDR3 protein. A D gene is named only where the DNA matches it firmly. Size is stated for part of the rows, as once, few or many counts, or as a class when the clone is expanded.

clone size: once
D gene: -
J gene: TRBJ1-1
V gene: TRBV12-5
CDR3 DNA: TGTGCTAGTGGTTTTCAGGTGGGGGGGGCGCCCACTGAAGCTTTCTTT
CDR3 protein: CASGFQVGGAPTEAFF

clone size: -
D gene: TRBD2
J gene: TRBJ2-1
V gene: TRBV11-2
CDR3 DNA: TGTGCCAGCAGCTTAGCGGGAGGGAGGAACAATGAGCAGTTCTTC
CDR3 protein: CASSLAGGRNNEQFF

clone size: -
D gene: TRBD1
J gene: TRBJ1-2
V gene: TRBV27
CDR3 DNA: TGTGCCAGCAGCCTCACATACCAAACCCGGGACAGGGCAGGCTACACCTTC
CDR3 protein: CASSLTYQTRDRAGYTF

clone size: -
D gene: TRBD2
J gene: TRBJ2-7
V gene: TRBV19
CDR3 DNA: TGTGCCAGTAGTATAGATGCTAGCGGCTACGAGCAGTACTTC
CDR3 protein: CASSIDASGYEQYF

clone size: once
D gene: TRBD2
J gene: TRBJ2-2
V gene: TRBV7-9
CDR3 DNA: TGTGCCAGCAGACTAGCGGGAGGGCCGTACGGGGAGCTGTTTTTT
CDR3 protein: CASRLAGGPYGELFF

clone size: -
D gene: -
J gene: TRBJ2-1
V gene: TRBV7-7
CDR3 DNA: TGTGCTAGCAGCTTTGGTCTAGCAGGGGATGAGCAGTTCTTC
CDR3 protein: CASSFGLAGDEQFF

clone size: -
D gene: TRBD1
J gene: TRBJ1-2
V gene: TRBV10-3
CDR3 DNA: TGTGCCATCAGTGAGTTCGGACAGGGGGCGATAACTAACTATGGCTACACCTTC
CDR3 protein: CAISEFGQGAITNYGYTF

clone size: -
D gene: TRBD2
J gene: TRBJ2-7
V gene: TRBV11-2
CDR3 DNA: TGTGCCAGCAGCTTATCCTCGAGGGAGGGGTCCCTCTACGAGCAGTACTTC
CDR3 protein: CASSLSSREGSLYEQYF

clone size: -
D gene: TRBD2
J gene: TRBJ2-1
V gene: TRBV10-3
CDR3 DNA: TGTGCCATCAGTGGCGGGAGTGTAGATGAGCAGTTCTTC
CDR3 protein: CAISGGSVDEQFF

clone size: -
D gene: TRBD2
J gene: TRBJ2-3
V gene: TRBV29-1
CDR3 DNA: TGCAGCGGTGGACTAGGCACAGATACGCAGTATTTT
CDR3 protein: CSGGLGTDTQYF

clone size: -
D gene: TRBD2
J gene: TRBJ2-7
V gene: TRBV4-2
CDR3 DNA: TGTGCCAGCAGCCCCAAGGGAACTAGCGGGAGCTACGAGCAGTACTTC
CDR3 protein: CASSPKGTSGSYEQYF

clone size: -
D gene: TRBD1
J gene: TRBJ2-2
V gene: TRBV28
CDR3 DNA: TGTGCCAGCAGTTTCATCTTTACCGCAGGCGGGACAGGGAGCCCCGGGGAGCTGTTTTTT
CDR3 protein: CASSFIFTAGGTGSPGELFF

clone size: -
D gene: TRBD2
J gene: TRBJ2-7
V gene: TRBV28
CDR3 DNA: TGTGCCAGCACTAGCGGCACCTACGAGCAGTACTTC
CDR3 protein: CASTSGTYEQYF

clone size: -
D gene: -
J gene: TRBJ2-1
V gene: TRBV5-4
CDR3 DNA: TGTGCCAGCAGCTCCCCCCCCGGGACACAAGGGGAAAATGAGCAGTTCTTC
CDR3 protein: CASSSPPGTQGENEQFF

clone size: -
D gene: -
J gene: TRBJ2-7
V gene: TRBV7-6
CDR3 DNA: TGTGCCAGCAGCTTAGGGAGACTATCCTACGAGCAGTACTTC
CDR3 protein: CASSLGRLSYEQYF

clone size: few
D gene: -
J gene: TRBJ1-2
V gene: TRBV6-5
CDR3 DNA: TGTGCCAGCAGTTTGTCAGGGGTCTACACCTTC
CDR3 protein: CASSLSGVYTF

clone size: -
D gene: -
J gene: TRBJ1-6
V gene: TRBV5-1
CDR3 DNA: TGCGCCAGCAGCTTGACAGAAAATTCAAATTCACCCCTCCACTTT
CDR3 protein: CASSLTENSNSPLHF

clone size: -
D gene: TRBD1
J gene: TRBJ1-1
V gene: TRBV2
CDR3 DNA: TGTGCCAGCACCCCGAACCTCCGGCGGACAGGGAAAATGAACACTGAAGCTTTCTTT
CDR3 protein: CASTPNLRRTGKMNTEAFF

clone size: -
D gene: TRBD1
J gene: TRBJ2-2
V gene: TRBV7-3
CDR3 DNA: TGTGCCAGCAGCCCCCAGGGACAGGGTGAAAGGAGAACCGGGGAGCTGTTTTTT
CDR3 protein: CASSPQGQGERRTGELFF

clone size: -
D gene: -
J gene: TRBJ2-1
V gene: TRBV4-3
CDR3 DNA: TGCGCCAGCAGCCACGATACTAGCAATGAGCAGTTCTTC
CDR3 protein: CASSHDTSNEQFF

clone size: -
D gene: TRBD1
J gene: TRBJ1-1
V gene: TRBV6-5
CDR3 DNA: TGTGCCGCCCGGGACAGGGGCGGCTCTGAAGCTTTCTTT
CDR3 protein: CAARDRGGSEAFF

clone size: many
D gene: -
J gene: TRBJ1-5
V gene: TRBV19
CDR3 DNA: TGTGCCAGTAGTACTCGTGCGGATCAGCCCCAGCATTTT
CDR3 protein: CASSTRADQPQHF

clone size: -
D gene: -
J gene: TRBJ1-4
V gene: TRBV6-5
CDR3 DNA: TGTGCCAGCAGAGCTTGGACGACCCAGGGGGAAAAACTGTTTTTT
CDR3 protein: CASRAWTTQGEKLFF

clone size: -
D gene: TRBD1
J gene: TRBJ1-1
V gene: TRBV29-1
CDR3 DNA: TGCAGCGTTGAGACCGGGACAGGAATGAACACTGAAGCTTTCTTT
CDR3 protein: CSVETGTGMNTEAFF

clone size: once
D gene: TRBD1
J gene: TRBJ1-3
V gene: TRBV2
CDR3 DNA: TGTGCCAGCAGTCTTGGACAGGGGGTTGGAAACACCATATATTTT
CDR3 protein: CASSLGQGVGNTIYF

clone size: -
D gene: -
J gene: TRBJ2-3
V gene: TRBV7-3
CDR3 DNA: TGTGCCAGCAGCTTGCTAGGAGATACGCAGTATTTT
CDR3 protein: CASSLLGDTQYF

clone size: -
D gene: TRBD2
J gene: TRBJ2-2
V gene: TRBV27
CDR3 DNA: TGTGCCAGCAGTCTCTCGGGACTAGCGGGAGGAGGCACCGGGGAGCTGTTTTTT
CDR3 protein: CASSLSGLAGGGTGELFF

clone size: -
D gene: TRBD2
J gene: TRBJ2-7
V gene: TRBV12-5
CDR3 DNA: TGTGCTAGTGGTTTGCCTACCTCCGGGACTAGCGGGAGAGTTGGATTCTACGAGCAGTACTTC
CDR3 protein: CASGLPTSGTSGRVGFYEQYF

clone size: -
D gene: TRBD1
J gene: TRBJ1-2
V gene: TRBV18
CDR3 DNA: TGTGCCAGCTCACCAGACAGGGCATTTGGCTACACCTTC
CDR3 protein: CASSPDRAFGYTF

clone size: -
D gene: TRBD1
J gene: TRBJ2-2
V gene: TRBV7-9
CDR3 DNA: TGTGCCAGCAGCTTAGCGCTGGGACAGGGTCCCGGGGAGCTGTTTTTT
CDR3 protein: CASSLALGQGPGELFF

clone size: -
D gene: TRBD1
J gene: TRBJ2-7
V gene: TRBV28
CDR3 DNA: TGTGCCAGCAGCTCGGGACAGGGTCGACCCTACGAGCAGTACTTC
CDR3 protein: CASSSGQGRPYEQYF

clone size: -
D gene: -
J gene: TRBJ1-2
V gene: TRBV10-3
CDR3 DNA: TGTGCCATCAGTGAAGTAGAGGGCGGCTACACCTTC
CDR3 protein: CAISEVEGGYTF

clone size: -
D gene: -
J gene: TRBJ1-6
V gene: TRBV16
CDR3 DNA: TGTGCCAGCAGCCTATCTGGGGGCGGCAATTCACCCCTCCACTTT
CDR3 protein: CASSLSGGGNSPLHF

clone size: once
D gene: TRBD2
J gene: TRBJ2-3
V gene: TRBV15
CDR3 DNA: TGTGCCACCAGCAGCCCTAGCGGAGACACAGATACGCAGTATTTT
CDR3 protein: CATSSPSGDTDTQYF

clone size: -
D gene: TRBD2
J gene: TRBJ2-1
V gene: TRBV5-6
CDR3 DNA: TGTGCCAGCAGCCCAGGCGGGTGGGGCGGGGGGAATGAGCAGTTCTTC
CDR3 protein: CASSPGGWGGGNEQFF

clone size: -
D gene: -
J gene: TRBJ2-7
V gene: TRBV7-3
CDR3 DNA: TGTGCCAGCAGCCTGACAGGCGAGCAGTACTTC
CDR3 protein: CASSLTGEQYF

clone size: -
D gene: TRBD1
J gene: TRBJ2-5
V gene: TRBV2
CDR3 DNA: TGTGCCAGCCTGGGGACAGGCTACCAAGAGACCCAGTACTTC
CDR3 protein: CASLGTGYQETQYF

clone size: -
D gene: TRBD2
J gene: TRBJ2-3
V gene: TRBV7-9
CDR3 DNA: TGTGCCAGCAGTACGACTAGCGGGAGCACAGATACGCAGTATTTT
CDR3 protein: CASSTTSGSTDTQYF

clone size: -
D gene: TRBD1
J gene: TRBJ1-2
V gene: TRBV27
CDR3 DNA: TGTGCCAGCAGTCCTCAACCAGAACAGGGGGCAAATGGCTACACCTTC
CDR3 protein: CASSPQPEQGANGYTF

clone size: -
D gene: -
J gene: TRBJ1-2
V gene: TRBV15
CDR3 DNA: TGTGCCACCAGCAGAGTCGCAGAGGATACCTATGGCTACACCTTC
CDR3 protein: CATSRVAEDTYGYTF

clone size: -
D gene: -
J gene: TRBJ2-1
V gene: TRBV11-2
CDR3 DNA: TGTGCCAGCAGCCTAATAGGACAAAATGAGCAGTTCTTC
CDR3 protein: CASSLIGQNEQFF

clone size: -
D gene: -
J gene: TRBJ1-3
V gene: TRBV27
CDR3 DNA: TGTGCCAGCCGGCAGGGTCTCTCTGGAAACACCATATATTTT
CDR3 protein: CASRQGLSGNTIYF

clone size: -
D gene: TRBD2
J gene: TRBJ2-1
V gene: TRBV11-2
CDR3 DNA: TGTGCCAGCAGCTTACTAGCGGGAGGGCCTTATGAGCAGTTCTTC
CDR3 protein: CASSLLAGGPYEQFF

clone size: -
D gene: -
J gene: TRBJ1-3
V gene: TRBV5-5
CDR3 DNA: TGTGCCAGCAGCTTTAGCGGCAGCGGAAACACCATATATTTT
CDR3 protein: CASSFSGSGNTIYF

clone size: -
D gene: -
J gene: TRBJ2-3
V gene: TRBV7-6
CDR3 DNA: TGTGCCAGCAGCCCTAGCGCCAACCCAGGCACAGATGCGCAGTATTTT
CDR3 protein: CASSPSANPGTDAQYF

clone size: -
D gene: TRBD2
J gene: TRBJ2-3
V gene: TRBV11-2
CDR3 DNA: TGTGCCAGCAGCTTAGGATCGGGGGGACGGAGCACAGATACGCAGTATTTT
CDR3 protein: CASSLGSGGRSTDTQYF

clone size: -
D gene: TRBD2
J gene: TRBJ2-2
V gene: TRBV5-6
CDR3 DNA: TGTGCCAGCAGCCCCCTGGGACTAGCGGGAGGGCTAAGGACCGGGGAGCTGTTTTTT
CDR3 protein: CASSPLGLAGGLRTGELFF

clone size: -
D gene: TRBD2
J gene: TRBJ2-1
V gene: TRBV12-3/TRBV12-4
CDR3 DNA: TGTGCCAGCAGTTTAAGGCGGGAGGGCGAGCAGTTCTTC
CDR3 protein: CASSLRREGEQFF

clone size: -
D gene: -
J gene: TRBJ2-5
V gene: TRBV4-3
CDR3 DNA: TGCGCCAGCAGCCCCCCGGTATTGCGGGACGAAGAGACCCAGTACTTC
CDR3 protein: CASSPPVLRDEETQYF

clone size: few
D gene: TRBD1
J gene: TRBJ1-5
V gene: TRBV28
CDR3 DNA: TGTGCCAGCAGTAAACCAAACGCAGGGGGAAAGCATCAGCCCCAGCATTTT
CDR3 protein: CASSKPNAGGKHQPQHF

clone size: few
D gene: -
J gene: TRBJ1-4
V gene: TRBV7-2
CDR3 DNA: TGTGCCAGCAGCCCGCAGTGGGCCACTAATGAAAAACTGTTTTTT
CDR3 protein: CASSPQWATNEKLFF